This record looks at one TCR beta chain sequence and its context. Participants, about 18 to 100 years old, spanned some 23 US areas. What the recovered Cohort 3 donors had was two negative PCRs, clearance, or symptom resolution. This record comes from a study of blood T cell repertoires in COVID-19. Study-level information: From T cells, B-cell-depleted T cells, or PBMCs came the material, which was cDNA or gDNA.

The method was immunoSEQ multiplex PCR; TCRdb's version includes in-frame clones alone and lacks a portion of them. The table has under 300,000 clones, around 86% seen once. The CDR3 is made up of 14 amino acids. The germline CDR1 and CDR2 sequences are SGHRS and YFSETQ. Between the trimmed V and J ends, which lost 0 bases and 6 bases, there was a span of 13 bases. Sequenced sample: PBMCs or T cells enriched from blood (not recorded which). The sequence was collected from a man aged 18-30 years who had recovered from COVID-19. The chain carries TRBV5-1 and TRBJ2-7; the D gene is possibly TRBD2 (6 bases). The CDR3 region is CASSLGASVIEQYF. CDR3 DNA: TGCGCCAGCAGCTTGGGGGCTAGCGTGATCGAGCAGTACTTC.